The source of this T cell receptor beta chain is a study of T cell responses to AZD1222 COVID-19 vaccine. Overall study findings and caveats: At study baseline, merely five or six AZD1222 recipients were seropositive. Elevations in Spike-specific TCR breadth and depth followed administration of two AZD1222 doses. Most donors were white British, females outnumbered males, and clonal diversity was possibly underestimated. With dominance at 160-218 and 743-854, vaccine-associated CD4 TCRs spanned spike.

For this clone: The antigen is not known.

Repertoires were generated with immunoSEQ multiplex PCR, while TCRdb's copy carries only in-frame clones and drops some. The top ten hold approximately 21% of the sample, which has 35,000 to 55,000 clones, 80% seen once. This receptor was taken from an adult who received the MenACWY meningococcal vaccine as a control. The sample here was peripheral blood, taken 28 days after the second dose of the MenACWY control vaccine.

Written as DNA, the CDR3 is TGTGCCTGGAGCCTGACAGGCTCTGCATACGAGCAGTACTTC. Translated, it gives CAWSLTGSAYEQYF. The rearrangement uses TRBV30 and TRBJ2-7; TRBD1 is a possible D gene (6 bases). Germline values: CDR1 GTSNPN, CDR2 SVGIG (reference sequence). The CDR3 spans 14 residues. With 3 bases removed from V and 4 bases from J, the gap between germline ends came to 16 bases.